Here is one TCR beta chain with its context. Its antigen is currently unknown. V dropped 5 bases and J dropped 8 bases, with 20 bases sitting between them. CDR1 and CDR2 (germline): SGHNT, YYREEE (reference sequence). The CDR3 consists of 15 residues. Generated by immunoSEQ multiplex PCR, the TCRdb table keeps only in-frame clones and is missing some. The repertoire holds over 80,000 clones, with approximately 86% as singletons. The sample belongs to a study of siplizumab effects on memory and regulatory T cells. Study-wide results and limits: Unstimulated subset assignment was obtained for only a minor fraction of alloreactive clones. Many proliferating CD4+ or CD8+ clones remained unclassified. Roughly 80-96% of them could not be assigned either a naive or a memory phenotype. Both greater diversity than memory cells and a major contribution to the alloresponse seemed to characterize naive T cells.

Sequencing was done on a sample of Tregs sorted from blood. The chain recombines TRBV5-4 with TRBJ1-5; D unresolved. The sequence came from a human donor in good health. CDR3 loop: CASRRMGAYTEPQHF. In nucleotides, the CDR3 is TGTGCCAGCAGACGGATGGGAGCCTACACGGAGCCCCAGCATTTT.